This T cell receptor beta chain was documented in a study of T-cell memory formation after mild COVID-19. On the study more broadly: For the most part, TCR clusters were specific to one donor.

One entry per CDR3 protein results from TCRdb running MiXCR on the 5' RACE reads. The data contain 470,000 or so distinct CDR3 sequences, around 19% of them singletons. The receptor was isolated from an adult woman who had mild COVID-19 (a few samples of this study predate the infection). Cell type and time point are not known. The specimen sequenced was PBMCs or a T cell subset sorted from them (not recorded which).

The CDR3 DNA reads as TGTGCCAGCAGTGCGGATCCCTACGAGCAGTACTTC. Translation gives CASSADPYEQYF. The chain combines TRBV25-1 with TRBJ2-7; D gene unclear. This CDR3 region has 12 residues. The germline V and J ends were trimmed by 4 bases and 2 bases, with 6 bases remaining between them. Germline V gene data show CDR1 as MGHDK and CDR2 as SYGVNS.